The clone carrying this T cell receptor (beta chain) has ten or more counts. The sample belongs to a study of T cells in Graves' hyperthyroidism and ophthalmopathy. Germline CDR1 reads LNHDA; CDR2 reads SQIVND (reference sequence). V shed 6 bases, J shed 3 bases, and the junction held 5 bases outside the gene matches. There are 14 residues in the CDR3. PBMCs were sourced from approximately 9.3 ml fresh peripheral blood. Amplification of TCR beta CDR3 regions was performed using RNA transcripts as template. Using the HTBI primer set, a first-round RT-PCR was run on the TCR CDR3. TCRdb reprocessed the multiplex PCR reads with MiXCR, giving one entry per CDR3 protein. The profile shows approximately 210,000 distinct CDR3 sequences, roughly 17% of them singletons.

This TCR was recovered from a man aged 50 to 59 with Graves' hyperthyroidism. The source material was blood. This chain joins TRBV19 and TRBJ2-1; TRBD2 agrees at 7 bases. CDR3 coding DNA: TGTGCCAGTAGGGGCGGGAGTGGCTACAATGAGCAGTTCTTC. Translation gives CASRGGSGYNEQFF.